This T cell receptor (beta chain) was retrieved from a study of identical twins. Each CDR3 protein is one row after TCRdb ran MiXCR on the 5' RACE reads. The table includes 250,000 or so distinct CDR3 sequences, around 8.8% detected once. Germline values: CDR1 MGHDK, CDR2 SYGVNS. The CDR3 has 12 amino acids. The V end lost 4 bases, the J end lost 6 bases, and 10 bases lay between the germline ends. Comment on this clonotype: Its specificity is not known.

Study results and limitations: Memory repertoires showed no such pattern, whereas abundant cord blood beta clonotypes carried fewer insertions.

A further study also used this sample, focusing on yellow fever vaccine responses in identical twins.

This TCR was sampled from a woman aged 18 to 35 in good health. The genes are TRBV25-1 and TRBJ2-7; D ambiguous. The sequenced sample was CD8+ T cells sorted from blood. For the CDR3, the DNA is TGTGCCAGCAGTGCCGTTCGGGCCGAGCAGTACTTC. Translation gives CASSAVRAEQYF.